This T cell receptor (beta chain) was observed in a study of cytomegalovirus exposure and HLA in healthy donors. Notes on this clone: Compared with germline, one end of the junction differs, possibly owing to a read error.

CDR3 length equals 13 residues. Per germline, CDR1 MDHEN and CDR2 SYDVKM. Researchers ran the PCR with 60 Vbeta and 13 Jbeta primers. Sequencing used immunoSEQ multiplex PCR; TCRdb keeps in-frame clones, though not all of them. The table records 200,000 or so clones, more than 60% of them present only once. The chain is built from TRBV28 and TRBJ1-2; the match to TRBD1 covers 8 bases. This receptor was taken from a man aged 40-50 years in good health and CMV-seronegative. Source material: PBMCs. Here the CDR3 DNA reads TGCCTGGTGGCAGGGGGCGTTAACTATGGCTACACCTTC. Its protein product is CLVAGGVNYGYTF.